The clone carrying this T cell receptor (beta chain) has only a few counts. Antigen unknown. This sample was taken from a study of response to subunit inactivated influenza vaccine. General observations from the study: Researchers suggested that each seasonal influenza vaccination recruits few new T cells.

The CDR3 is 18 residues long. Per germline, CDR1 LGHNA and CDR2 YNFKEQ. The V and J ends lost 0 bases and 2 bases respectively, with 16 bases between them. A single record per CDR3 protein comes from TCRdb applying MiXCR to the RT-PCR reads. The sample has around 540,000 distinct CDR3 sequences, approximately 10% seen once. This receptor was obtained from a man between 50 and 59 years old who received an inactivated influenza vaccine. The chain is built from TRBV4-2 and TRBJ2-2, with a tentative D call TRBD2 (6 bases). The sequencing here drew on PBMCs from blood, taken on the day of vaccination. The CDR3 region is CASSQDRGAGPNTGELFF. In DNA, the CDR3 is TGTGCCAGCAGCCAAGATCGGGGCGCGGGGCCTAACACCGGGGAGCTGTTTTTT.